A selection of T cell receptor beta chains follows, all from one sample in a study of T-cell reconstitution after alpha-beta-depleted transplantation in children. TCRdb reprocessed the PCR reads via MiXCR and lists one record per CDR3 protein. The sample carries approximately 800,000 distinct CDR3 sequences, roughly 15% recorded once. Sequences were derived from PBMCs, mostly from graft donor cells, sampled 360 days after TCRalphabeta/CD19-depleted stem cell transplant. These receptors were obtained from a male patient younger than 18 who had a stem cell transplant for acute lymphoblastic leukemia, so the T cells may come from the graft donor. CDR3s include the opening cysteine and the closing phenylalanine or tryptophan. The order of the fields is D gene, clone size, J gene, V gene, CDR3 DNA, CDR3 protein. D genes are given only for firm matches. Clone size appears in some rows only: once, few, many, or a class for an expanded clone.

D gene: -
clone size: -
J gene: TRBJ1-2
V gene: TRBV9
CDR3 DNA: TGTGCCAGCAGCCCCCCTGGGGCAGAGGTCTATGGCTACACCTTC
CDR3 protein: CASSPPGAEVYGYTF

D gene: TRBD1
clone size: -
J gene: TRBJ1-2
V gene: TRBV7-8
CDR3 DNA: TGTGCCAGCAGCTCCCGGACAGGGAAAGATGGCTACACCTTC
CDR3 protein: CASSSRTGKDGYTF

D gene: TRBD1
clone size: many
J gene: TRBJ1-1
V gene: TRBV11-2
CDR3 DNA: TGTGCCAGCAGCCCAGGGAGGGGGCTGAACACTGAAGCTTTCTTT
CDR3 protein: CASSPGRGLNTEAFF

D gene: -
clone size: few
J gene: TRBJ2-1
V gene: TRBV2
CDR3 DNA: TGTGCCAGCAGTGGGCTTCAATCCTACAATGAGCAGTTCTTC
CDR3 protein: CASSGLQSYNEQFF

D gene: -
clone size: few
J gene: TRBJ2-1
V gene: TRBV3-1
CDR3 DNA: TGTGCCAGCAGACCGACCGGGGGCGGCTCCTACAATGAGCAGTTCTTC
CDR3 protein: CASRPTGGGSYNEQFF

D gene: -
clone size: few
J gene: TRBJ2-1
V gene: TRBV27
CDR3 DNA: TGTGCCACCAGGGATCCCCCTCCCCTCAATGAGCAGTTCTTC
CDR3 protein: CATRDPPPLNEQFF

D gene: TRBD1
clone size: few
J gene: TRBJ2-1
V gene: TRBV5-1
CDR3 DNA: TGCGCCAGCAGCTTGGATCCGGGACAGGGCAATGAGCAGTTCTTC
CDR3 protein: CASSLDPGQGNEQFF

D gene: -
clone size: -
J gene: TRBJ2-5
V gene: TRBV7-9
CDR3 DNA: TGTGCCAGCAGCTCCTTACGACAGCTTCAAGAGACCCAGTACTTC
CDR3 protein: CASSSLRQLQETQYF

D gene: TRBD1
clone size: few
J gene: TRBJ2-1
V gene: TRBV24-1
CDR3 DNA: TGTGCCACCAGTATAGGTGGACAGGGGCTCAATGAGCAGTTCTTC
CDR3 protein: CATSIGGQGLNEQFF

D gene: TRBD2
clone size: few
J gene: TRBJ2-3
V gene: TRBV12-3/TRBV12-4
CDR3 DNA: TGTGCCAGCAGTTCGGGACTAGTGACGCAGTATTTT
CDR3 protein: CASSSGLVTQYF

D gene: -
clone size: many
J gene: TRBJ2-1
V gene: TRBV29-1
CDR3 DNA: TGCAGCGTCGTCCTTCAGGGCGGGGACAATGAGCAGTTCTTC
CDR3 protein: CSVVLQGGDNEQFF

D gene: TRBD1
clone size: -
J gene: TRBJ2-7
V gene: TRBV2
CDR3 DNA: TGTGCCAGCAGTCGGACAGGGCACGAGGGCGAGCAGTACTTC
CDR3 protein: CASSRTGHEGEQYF

D gene: TRBD2
clone size: few
J gene: TRBJ2-1
V gene: TRBV12-3/TRBV12-4
CDR3 DNA: TGTGCCAGCAGTCCCAAGCTAGCGGGATTAGAAAATGAGCAGTTCTTC
CDR3 protein: CASSPKLAGLENEQFF